This record looks at one T cell receptor beta chain sequence and its context. The assay was immunoSEQ multiplex PCR, and TCRdb's table has in-frame clones only and misses some. This table holds around 95,000 clones, roughly 90% found once. This record comes from a study of preoperative IRX-2 immunotherapy in early breast cancer. Sample treatment: preoperative locoregional IRX-2 cytokine immunotherapy. This phase Ib study tested locoregional IRX-2 cytokine immunotherapy given before surgery. This CDR3 region has 13 residues. CDR1 is KGHSH, CDR2 LQKENI, per germline. V was trimmed by 5 bases and J by 0 bases, leaving 4 bases between them.

This TCR was sampled from a human donor with breast cancer. This sample comprised tumor tissue, obtained after IRX-2 immunotherapy. The chain recombines TRBV18 with TRBJ1-4; no definite D call. CDR3 sequence reads: CASSFSTNEKLFF. The CDR3 nucleotides are TGTGCCAGCTCATTCTCAACTAATGAAAAACTGTTTTTT.